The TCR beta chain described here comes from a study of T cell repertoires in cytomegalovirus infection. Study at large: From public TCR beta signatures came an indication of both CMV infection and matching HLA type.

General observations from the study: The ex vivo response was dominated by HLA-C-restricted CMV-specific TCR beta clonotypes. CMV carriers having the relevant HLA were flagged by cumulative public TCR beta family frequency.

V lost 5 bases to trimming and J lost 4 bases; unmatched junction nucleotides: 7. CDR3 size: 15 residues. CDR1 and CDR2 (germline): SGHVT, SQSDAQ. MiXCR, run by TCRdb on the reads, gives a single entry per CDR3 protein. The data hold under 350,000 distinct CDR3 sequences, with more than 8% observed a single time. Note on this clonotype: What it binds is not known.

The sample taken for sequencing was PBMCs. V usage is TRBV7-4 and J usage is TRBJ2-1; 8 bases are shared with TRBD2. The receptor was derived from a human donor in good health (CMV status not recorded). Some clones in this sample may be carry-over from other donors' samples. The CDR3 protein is CASSQSGSEYNEQFF. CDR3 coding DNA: TGTGCCAGCAGCCAGAGCGGGAGTGAGTACAATGAGCAGTTCTTC.